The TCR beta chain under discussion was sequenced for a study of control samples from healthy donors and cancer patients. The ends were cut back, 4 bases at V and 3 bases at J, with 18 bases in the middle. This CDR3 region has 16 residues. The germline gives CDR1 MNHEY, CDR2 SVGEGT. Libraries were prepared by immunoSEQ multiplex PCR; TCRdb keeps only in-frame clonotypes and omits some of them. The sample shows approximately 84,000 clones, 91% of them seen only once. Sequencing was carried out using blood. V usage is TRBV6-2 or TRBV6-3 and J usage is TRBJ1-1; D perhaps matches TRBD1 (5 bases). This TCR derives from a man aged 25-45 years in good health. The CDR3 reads CASSSTGPWGYTEAFF. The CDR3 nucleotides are TGTGCCAGCAGTTCTACTGGTCCGTGGGGCTACACTGAAGCTTTCTTT.